This record looks at one TCR beta chain sequence and its context. The CDR3 sequence is 15 residues long. Per germline, CDR1 PRHDT and CDR2 FYEKMQ (reference sequence). The V and J ends lost 5 bases and 6 bases, in that order; junction bases with no gene match: 11. Those who participated ranged in age from 18 to 89 years and resided in approximately 23 US areas. Cohort 3 recovery required two negative PCRs, clearance, or symptom resolution. TCRdb's table, derived via immunoSEQ multiplex PCR, lists solely in-frame clones and lacks some. The table has hundreds of thousands of clones, about 85% seen once. The sample originates from a study of blood T cell repertoires in COVID-19. Background on the study: PBMCs, B-cell-depleted T cells, or T cells were the source of the cDNA or gDNA that made up the material.

The sequenced sample was PBMCs or T cells enriched from blood (not recorded which). The V gene is TRBV13, the J gene TRBJ2-3, with 7 bases that match TRBD1. The TCR comes from a woman aged 55-70 years who had recovered from COVID-19. In nucleotides, the CDR3 is TGTGCCAGCAGCACCCTCGGACAGGAAGGGGATACGCAGTATTTT. Amino acid sequence: CASSTLGQEGDTQYF.